The rows below give T cell receptor beta chains drawn from one sample of a study of vaccination effects on CD4 cells after COVID-19. Repertoires were generated with immunoSEQ multiplex PCR, while TCRdb's copy carries only in-frame clones and drops some. This repertoire shows over 65,000 clones, approximately 71% found once; its top ten account for roughly 2%. Antigens of these TCRs are unknown. This sample comprised CD4+ T cells from PBMCs cultured without peptide, obtained before COVID-19 vaccination. The receptors stem from a human donor who received a COVID-19 vaccine. Each CDR3 is given with its conserved first and last residue. D genes are given only for firm matches. Size is omitted from some rows. Given values are once, few, many or a class for expanded clones.

V gene,J gene,clone size,D gene,CDR3 DNA,CDR3 protein
TRBV27,TRBJ2-1,.,TRBD1,TGTGCCAGCAGTGAACTAGGGACAGCGCAATCGAATGAGCAGTTCTTC,CASSELGTAQSNEQFF
TRBV4-1,TRBJ1-3,.,.,TGCGCCAGCAGCCAACCAGGCAAGAGCTCTGGAAACACCATATATTTT,CASSQPGKSSGNTIYF
TRBV7-2,TRBJ1-5,.,.,TGTGCCAGCAGCCTGAATAGCAATCAGCCCCAGCATTTT,CASSLNSNQPQHF
TRBV3-1/TRBV3-2,TRBJ2-2,once,TRBD1,TGTGCCAGCAGCCATCCGACAGGGACCGGGACCGGGGAGCTGTTTTTT,CASSHPTGTGTGELFF
TRBV9,TRBJ2-1,.,TRBD1,TGTGCCAGCAGCGACCGAAACAGGGGAACCGAGCAGTTCTTC,CASSDRNRGTEQFF
TRBV18,TRBJ1-1,.,.,TGTGCCAGCTCACCTGGGGAAGGGACTGAAGCTTTCTTT,CASSPGEGTEAFF
TRBV6-2/TRBV6-3,TRBJ2-1,.,TRBD2,TGTGCCAGCAGTGGGCACGGGGGGACCAGGAATGAGCAGTTCTTC,CASSGHGGTRNEQFF
TRBV6-5,TRBJ1-2,.,TRBD1,TGTGCCAGCAGGCCCCCTGCAGGGGGCAACTATGGCTACACCTTC,CASRPPAGGNYGYTF
TRBV5-1,TRBJ2-3,.,.,TGCGCCAGCAGCCAGGGGGGCGGGGGGCACACAGATACGCAGTATTTT,CASSQGGGGHTDTQYF
TRBV19,TRBJ1-2,few,.,TGTGCCAGTAGTAGCGGTCCGTGGGGCTACACCTTC,CASSSGPWGYTF
TRBV18,TRBJ1-1,.,TRBD1,TGTGCCAGCTCACAGGGGGCTGACACTGAAGCTTTCTTT,CASSQGADTEAFF
TRBV19,TRBJ1-2,.,TRBD1,TGTGCCAGTAGTAGGACAGGGGGCTTCTATGGCTACACCTTC,CASSRTGGFYGYTF
TRBV28,TRBJ2-3,.,TRBD2,TGTGCCAGCAGTTTATTTACGGGGGGGGCCCCAGATACGCAGTATTTT,CASSLFTGGAPDTQYF
TRBV2,TRBJ2-6,.,.,TGTGCCAGCGGAGCCCCGACAGGAGGGGGCTCTGGGGCCAACGTCCTGACTTTC,CASGAPTGGGSGANVLTF
TRBV6-5,TRBJ1-2,.,.,TGTGCCAGCAACGAGATCAACTATGGCTACACCTTC,CASNEINYGYTF
TRBV7-9,TRBJ1-5,few,.,TGTGCCAGCAGCTTAGCGCTTCAGCCCCAGCATTTT,CASSLALQPQHF
TRBV2,TRBJ1-1,once,TRBD1,TGTGCCAGCAGACCGGGACAGTGGAACACTGAAGCTTTCTTT,CASRPGQWNTEAFF
TRBV28,TRBJ1-6,few,.,TGTGCCAGCAGCCGCTCGAATTCACCCCTCCACTTT,CASSRSNSPLHF
TRBV7-3,TRBJ2-3,.,.,TGTGCCAGCAGCTTACTACACTCTAGCACAGATACGCAGTATTTT,CASSLLHSSTDTQYF
TRBV24-1,TRBJ2-5,.,.,TGTGCCTCCCAAGGGACATTACAAGAGACCCAGTACTTC,CASQGTLQETQYF
TRBV18,TRBJ1-3,.,.,TGTGCCAGCTCACCGAGGGCGAGCTCTGGAAACACCATATATTTT,CASSPRASSGNTIYF
TRBV5-1,TRBJ2-3,.,.,TGCGCCAGCAGCTTGGAGGGGGGCAACACAGATACGCAGTATTTT,CASSLEGGNTDTQYF
TRBV4-1,TRBJ2-1,.,.,TGCGCCAGCAGCCGAGGGGGGATGGTGGGTGGTTCCAATGAGCAGTTCTTC,CASSRGGMVGGSNEQFF
TRBV30,TRBJ1-3,.,.,TGTGCCTGGCGGGACCCAGGGTCTGGAAACACCATATATTTT,CAWRDPGSGNTIYF
TRBV7-3,TRBJ2-5,.,.,TGTGCCAGCAGCCTCGGTGGTGGCCAAGAGACCCAGTACTTC,CASSLGGGQETQYF
TRBV9,TRBJ1-4,few,.,TGTGCCAGCAGCCGGGACGTTAATGAAAAACTGTTTTTT,CASSRDVNEKLFF
TRBV5-5,TRBJ1-2,few,.,TGTGCCAGCAGCTCCCCGACAAACGCTAACTATGGCTACACCTTC,CASSSPTNANYGYTF
TRBV5-1,TRBJ1-6,.,TRBD1,TGCGCCAGCAGCTTGGTGGGGACAGATAATTCACCCCTCCACTTT,CASSLVGTDNSPLHF
TRBV5-8,TRBJ2-5,.,TRBD1,TGTGCCAGCCCGGGACAGGGCCCGTACTTC,CASPGQGPYF
TRBV27,TRBJ2-2,.,TRBD1,TGTGCCAGCAGCCGGGGACAGGTATCCCCCACCGGGGAGCTGTTTTTT,CASSRGQVSPTGELFF
TRBV7-2,TRBJ1-1,.,.,TGTGCCAGCAGCTTAGTTGGCAGCTCAGCTGAAGCTTTCTTT,CASSLVGSSAEAFF
TRBV6-5,TRBJ1-5,.,TRBD1,TGTGCCAGCAGTTATAGCGGACAGGGGTTTCAGCCCCAGCATTTT,CASSYSGQGFQPQHF
TRBV30,TRBJ1-5,.,TRBD1,TGTGCCTGGAGTAACCCGGGACAGATCAATCAGCCCCAGCATTTT,CAWSNPGQINQPQHF
TRBV30,TRBJ1-1,.,.,TGTGCCTGGAGGGTTAACACTGAAGCTTTCTTT,CAWRVNTEAFF
TRBV12-3/TRBV12-4,TRBJ2-1,.,.,TGTGCCAGCAGGTACTACAATGAGCAGTTCTTC,CASRYYNEQFF
TRBV7-2,TRBJ1-4,.,.,TGTGCCAGCAGGCTGAGGGGGTTAGGTGAAAAACTGTTTTTT,CASRLRGLGEKLFF
TRBV29-1,TRBJ2-5,.,.,TGCAGCGTTGAAACGGGGGGCAGAGAGACCCAGTACTTC,CSVETGGRETQYF
TRBV15,TRBJ2-1,few,TRBD1,TGTGCCACCAGCCAACGCCTCGGCGAAGGGACAGGGGGAGGCAATGAGCAGTTCTTC,CATSQRLGEGTGGGNEQFF
TRBV20-1,TRBJ2-3,.,.,TGCAGTGCTGCTAAGTTAGATACGCAGTATTTT,CSAAKLDTQYF
TRBV7-2,TRBJ1-2,.,.,TGTGCCAGCAGCTTTCCTGGGGGCTCTGGCTACACCTTC,CASSFPGGSGYTF
TRBV5-1,TRBJ2-5,.,.,TGCGCCAGCAGCTTGGGTCCACAAGCCCTGGAGACCCAGTACTTC,CASSLGPQALETQYF
TRBV4-3,TRBJ1-6,.,TRBD1,TGCGCCAGCAGCCAAGATGTCAGGGGGAATTCACCCCTCCACTTT,CASSQDVRGNSPLHF